The rows below give T cell receptor beta chains drawn from one sample of a study of CD8+ T cells in alopecia areata. The repertoire was sequenced with immunoSEQ multiplex PCR; TCRdb's copy has only in-frame clones and lacks some. The repertoire holds roughly 120,000 clones, with around 64% as singletons. Source material: CD4+ T cells sorted from blood. The receptors shown here come from a human donor in good health. CDR3s include the opening cysteine and the closing phenylalanine or tryptophan. A D gene is named only where the DNA matches it firmly. Size is omitted from some rows. Given values are once, few, many or a class for expanded clones.

v_call	d_call	clone_size	j_call	cdr3_aa	cdr3_nt
TRBV7-9	NA	few	TRBJ2-3	CASTATDTQYF	TGTGCCAGCACTGCCACAGATACGCAGTATTTT
TRBV7-8	NA	few	TRBJ2-7	CASSYPRGRAYSSYEQYF	TGTGCCAGCAGCTACCCCCGAGGGCGGGCGTATAGCTCCTACGAGCAGTACTTC
TRBV5-5	NA	once	TRBJ2-7	CASSLIGRVDEQYF	TGTGCCAGCAGCTTGATAGGCAGGGTCGACGAGCAGTACTTC
TRBV4-1	TRBD1	NA	TRBJ2-5	CASSRGGTGQETQYF	TGCGCCAGCAGCCGGGGCGGGACAGGACAAGAGACCCAGTACTTC
TRBV9	TRBD1	NA	TRBJ1-1	CASSKGQGATEAFF	TGTGCCAGCAGCAAAGGACAGGGGGCCACTGAAGCTTTCTTT
TRBV11-1	NA	few	TRBJ2-4	CASSSQGKAKNIQYF	TGTGCCAGCAGCTCGCAGGGGAAAGCCAAAAACATTCAGTACTTC
TRBV29-1	NA	NA	TRBJ2-1	CSARQQNEQFF	TGCAGCGCCAGACAGCAGAATGAGCAGTTCTTC
TRBV19	TRBD1	NA	TRBJ2-2	CASSIGDRRSGELFF	TGTGCCAGTAGTATTGGGGACAGGCGGTCCGGGGAGCTGTTTTTT
TRBV5-1	NA	NA	TRBJ2-2	CASSLVSGVDTGELFF	TGCGCCAGCAGCTTGGTGTCCGGGGTGGACACCGGGGAGCTGTTTTTT
TRBV15	NA	NA	TRBJ2-5	CATSIGGGQETQYF	TGTGCCACCAGCATCGGTGGAGGGCAAGAGACCCAGTACTTC
TRBV2	NA	NA	TRBJ2-5	CASSYSNKGETQYF	TGTGCCAGCAGTTACTCAAATAAAGGAGAGACCCAGTACTTC
TRBV12-5	NA	few	TRBJ2-2	CASAPGQGYTGELFF	TGTGCTAGTGCCCCAGGGCAGGGATACACCGGGGAGCTGTTTTTT
TRBV30	NA	NA	TRBJ1-2	CAWSVSIAYGYTF	TGTGCCTGGAGTGTATCCATTGCCTATGGCTACACCTTC
TRBV27	TRBD1	NA	TRBJ2-7	CASSSGTGFSGRYEQYF	TGTGCCAGCAGTTCCGGGACAGGGTTCTCGGGCCGATACGAGCAGTACTTC
TRBV5-6	NA	NA	TRBJ1-6	CASSGLESPLHF	TGTGCCAGCAGCGGCCTGGAGTCACCCCTCCACTTT
TRBV11-2	NA	once	TRBJ2-1	CASSLIRAAESRLNEQFF	TGTGCCAGCAGCTTAATCCGGGCAGCCGAGAGTAGGCTCAATGAGCAGTTCTTC
TRBV4-2	NA	NA	TRBJ2-2	CASSQVPQGSTGELFF	TGTGCCAGCAGCCAGGTCCCCCAGGGGTCCACCGGGGAGCTGTTTTTT
TRBV29-1	NA	NA	TRBJ2-1	CSVRTAYNEQFF	TGCAGCGTCAGGACAGCGTACAATGAGCAGTTCTTC
TRBV29-1	NA	once	TRBJ2-3	CSVVRGATDTQYF	TGCAGCGTTGTTAGGGGGGCCACAGATACGCAGTATTTT
TRBV29-1	NA	few	TRBJ1-2	CSVQGPNYGYTF	TGCAGCGTGCAGGGACCTAACTATGGCTACACCTTC
TRBV30	NA	NA	TRBJ1-1	CAWSGQRGTEAFF	TGTGCCTGGAGTGGACAGCGAGGTACTGAAGCTTTCTTT
TRBV4-1	NA	NA	TRBJ2-5	CASSQETGQKTQYF	TGCGCCAGCAGCCAAGAGACGGGGCAGAAGACCCAGTACTTC
TRBV5-1	NA	once	TRBJ2-1	CASSLGGASYNEQFF	TGCGCCAGCAGCTTGGGAGGAGCGTCCTACAATGAGCAGTTCTTC
TRBV30	NA	NA	TRBJ1-5	CAFRGGLGQPQHF	TGTGCCTTCCGAGGTGGGCTCGGTCAGCCCCAGCATTTT
TRBV4-2	NA	NA	TRBJ2-1	CASSQDMRNNEQFF	TGTGCCAGCAGCCAAGATATGAGAAACAATGAGCAGTTCTTC
TRBV6-1	TRBD1	few	TRBJ2-7	CASGQGFYEQYF	TGTGCCTCGGGACAGGGGTTCTACGAGCAGTACTTC
TRBV6-5	NA	NA	TRBJ1-2	CASRPGRANYGYTF	TGTGCCAGCAGACCGGGAAGGGCTAACTATGGCTACACCTTC